The 3 T cell receptor beta chains below all came from one sample that was sequenced in a study of shared clonotypes between healthy human individuals. Some clones are missing from TCRdb's copy, which holds only in-frame ones; the method was immunoSEQ multiplex PCR. The data hold some 1,400,000 clones, with around 95% observed a single time. The sequenced material came from naive CD4+ T cells sorted from blood. Subset described: CD45RA+ positively selected. Receptors were obtained from a man aged 25 to 40 in good health.

The gene calls are TRBV11-2 and TRBJ2-1; 8 bases match TRBD1. Trimming removed 5 bases from V and 5 bases from J; junction bases left unmatched: 8. The germline V gene has CDR1 SGHAT and CDR2 FQNNGV. CDR3 length: 15 residues. The CDR3 protein is CASSARTGQNNEQFF. The CDR3 DNA sequence: TGTGCCAGCAGCGCCAGGACAGGGCAAAACAATGAGCAGTTCTTC. The whole variable domain, remainder taken from reference TRBV11-2 and TRBJ2-1, is EAGVAQSPRYKIIEKRQSVAFWCNPISGHATLYWYQQILGQGPKLLIQFQNNGVVDDSQLPKDRFSAERLKGVDSTLKIQPAKLEDSAVYLCASSARTGQNNEQFFGPGTRLTVL.

The rearrangement links TRBV14 to TRBJ2-1; 10 positions agree with TRBD2. The V segment lost 0 bases and the J segment 6 bases; nucleotides outside the gene matches: 8. The CDR3 has 17 residues. Germline CDR1 reads SGHDN; CDR2 reads FVKESK. CDR3 DNA: TGTGCCAGCAGCCAAGATATTACTAGCGGGATCACCAATGAGCAGTTCTTC. This sequence encodes CASSQDITSGITNEQFF.

The rearrangement uses TRBV11-3 and TRBJ2-2, with 9 nucleotides matching TRBD2. The trim removed 6 bases at V and 6 bases at J, leaving 14 bases unmatched. Germline values: CDR1 SGHNT, CDR2 YENEEA. The CDR3 sequence is 17 residues long. The CDR3: CASSYSISSGTPGELFF. For the CDR3, the DNA is TGTGCCAGCAGTTACTCCATATCTAGCGGGACTCCCGGGGAGCTGTTTTTT.